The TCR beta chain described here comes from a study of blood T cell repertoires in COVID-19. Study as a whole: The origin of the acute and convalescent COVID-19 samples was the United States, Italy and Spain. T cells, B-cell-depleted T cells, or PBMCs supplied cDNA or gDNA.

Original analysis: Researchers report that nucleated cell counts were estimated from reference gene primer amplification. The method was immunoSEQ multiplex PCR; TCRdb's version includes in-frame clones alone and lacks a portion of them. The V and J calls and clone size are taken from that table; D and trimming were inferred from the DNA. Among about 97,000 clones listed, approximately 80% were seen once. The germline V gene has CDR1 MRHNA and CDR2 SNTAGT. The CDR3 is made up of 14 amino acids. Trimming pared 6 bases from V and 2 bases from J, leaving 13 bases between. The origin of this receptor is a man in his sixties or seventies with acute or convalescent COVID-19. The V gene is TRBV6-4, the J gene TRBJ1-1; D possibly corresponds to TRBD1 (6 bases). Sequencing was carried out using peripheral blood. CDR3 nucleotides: TGTGCCAGCAGCCCCCAGGGACACAACACTGAAGCTTTCTTT. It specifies CASSPQGHNTEAFF.